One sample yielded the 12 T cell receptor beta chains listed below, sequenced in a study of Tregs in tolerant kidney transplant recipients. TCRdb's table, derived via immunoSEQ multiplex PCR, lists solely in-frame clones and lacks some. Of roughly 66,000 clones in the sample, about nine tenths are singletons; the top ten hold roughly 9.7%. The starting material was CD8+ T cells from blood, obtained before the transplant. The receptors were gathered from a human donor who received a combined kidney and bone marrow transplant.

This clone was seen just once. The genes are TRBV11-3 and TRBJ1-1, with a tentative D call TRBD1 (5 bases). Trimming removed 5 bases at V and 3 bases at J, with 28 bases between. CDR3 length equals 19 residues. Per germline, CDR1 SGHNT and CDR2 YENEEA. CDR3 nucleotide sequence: TGTGCCAGCAGCCGAACCAAACGAGGACAAAACTTTGGGGACACTGAAGCTTTCTTT. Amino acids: CASSRTKRGQNFGDTEAFF.

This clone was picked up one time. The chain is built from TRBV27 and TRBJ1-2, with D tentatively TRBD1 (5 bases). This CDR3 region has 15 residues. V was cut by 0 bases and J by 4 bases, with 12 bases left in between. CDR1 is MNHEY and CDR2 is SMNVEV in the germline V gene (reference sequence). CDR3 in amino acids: CASSLSAGGSYGYTF. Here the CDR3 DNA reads TGTGCCAGCAGTTTATCGGCGGGGGGAAGCTATGGCTACACCTTC.

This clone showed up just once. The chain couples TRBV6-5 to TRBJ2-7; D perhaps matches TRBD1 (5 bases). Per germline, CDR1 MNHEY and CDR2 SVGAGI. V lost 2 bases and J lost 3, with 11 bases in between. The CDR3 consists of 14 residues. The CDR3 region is CASSYGTGYYEQYF. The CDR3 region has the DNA TGTGCCAGCAGTTACGGAACAGGTTACTACGAGCAGTACTTC.

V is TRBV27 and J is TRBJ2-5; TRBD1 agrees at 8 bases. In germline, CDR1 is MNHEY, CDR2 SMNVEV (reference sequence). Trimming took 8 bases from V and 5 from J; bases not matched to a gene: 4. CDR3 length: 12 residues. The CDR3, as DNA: TGTGCCAGCGGACAGGGTTGGGAGACCCAGTACTTC. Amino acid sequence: CASGQGWETQYF.

For the CDR3, the DNA is TGTGCCAGCTTGGGGAGTAGTACGTTCGGAGCTTTCTTT. Amino acid sequence: CASLGSSTFGAFF. This chain joins TRBV27 and TRBJ1-1, with no clear D. Germline-derived CDR1 and CDR2 are MNHEY and SMNVEV (reference sequence). V was shortened by 8 bases and J by 10 bases, with 20 bases between the two germline ends. The CDR3 is 13 residues long.

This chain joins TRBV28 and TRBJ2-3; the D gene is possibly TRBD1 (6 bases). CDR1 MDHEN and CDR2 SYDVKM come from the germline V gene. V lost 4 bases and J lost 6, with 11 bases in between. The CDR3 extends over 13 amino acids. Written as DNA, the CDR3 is TGTGCCAGCAGTTCCGCAGGGGAGGATACGCAGTATTTT. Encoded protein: CASSSAGEDTQYF.

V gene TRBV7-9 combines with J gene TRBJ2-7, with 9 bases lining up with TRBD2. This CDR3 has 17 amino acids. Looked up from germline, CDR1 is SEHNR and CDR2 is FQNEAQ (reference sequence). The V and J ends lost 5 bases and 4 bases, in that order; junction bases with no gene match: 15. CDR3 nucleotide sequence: TGTGCCAGCAGCGAGCCCGCCGGGACTAGCCCTTCTTACGAGCAGTACTTC. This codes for CASSEPAGTSPSYEQYF.

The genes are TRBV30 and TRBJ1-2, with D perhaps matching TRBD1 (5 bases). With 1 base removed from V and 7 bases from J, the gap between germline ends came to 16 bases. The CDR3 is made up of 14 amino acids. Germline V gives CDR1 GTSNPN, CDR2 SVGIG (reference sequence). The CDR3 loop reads CAWSEDTKWVGYTF. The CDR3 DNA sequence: TGTGCCTGGAGTGAGGACACCAAATGGGTTGGCTACACCTTC.

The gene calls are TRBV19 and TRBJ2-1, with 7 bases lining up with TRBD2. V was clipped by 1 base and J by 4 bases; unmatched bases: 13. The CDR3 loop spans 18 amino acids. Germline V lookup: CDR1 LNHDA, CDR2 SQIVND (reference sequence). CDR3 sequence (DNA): TGTGCCAGTAGTATAGCGTCGGGGGGTGGGGGATCGTACAATGAGCAGTTCTTC. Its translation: CASSIASGGGGSYNEQFF.

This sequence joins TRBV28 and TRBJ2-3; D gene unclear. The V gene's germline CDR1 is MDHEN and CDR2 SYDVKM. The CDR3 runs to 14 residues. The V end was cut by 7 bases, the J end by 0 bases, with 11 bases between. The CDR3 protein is CASTSVASTDTQYF. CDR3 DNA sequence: TGTGCCAGCACTAGTGTTGCTAGCACAGATACGCAGTATTTT.

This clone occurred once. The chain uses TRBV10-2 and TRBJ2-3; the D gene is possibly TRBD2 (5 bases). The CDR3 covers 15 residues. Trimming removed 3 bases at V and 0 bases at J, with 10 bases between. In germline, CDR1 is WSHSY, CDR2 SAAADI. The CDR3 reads CASSEGSGSTDTQYF. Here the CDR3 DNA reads TGCGCCAGCAGTGAAGGGAGCGGTAGCACAGATACGCAGTATTTT.

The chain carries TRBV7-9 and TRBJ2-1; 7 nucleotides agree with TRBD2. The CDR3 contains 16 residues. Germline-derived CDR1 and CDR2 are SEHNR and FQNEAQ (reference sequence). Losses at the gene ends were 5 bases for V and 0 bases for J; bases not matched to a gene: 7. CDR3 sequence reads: CASSVPSGVSYNEQFF. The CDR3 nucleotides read TGTGCCAGCAGCGTACCTAGCGGAGTCTCCTACAATGAGCAGTTCTTC.